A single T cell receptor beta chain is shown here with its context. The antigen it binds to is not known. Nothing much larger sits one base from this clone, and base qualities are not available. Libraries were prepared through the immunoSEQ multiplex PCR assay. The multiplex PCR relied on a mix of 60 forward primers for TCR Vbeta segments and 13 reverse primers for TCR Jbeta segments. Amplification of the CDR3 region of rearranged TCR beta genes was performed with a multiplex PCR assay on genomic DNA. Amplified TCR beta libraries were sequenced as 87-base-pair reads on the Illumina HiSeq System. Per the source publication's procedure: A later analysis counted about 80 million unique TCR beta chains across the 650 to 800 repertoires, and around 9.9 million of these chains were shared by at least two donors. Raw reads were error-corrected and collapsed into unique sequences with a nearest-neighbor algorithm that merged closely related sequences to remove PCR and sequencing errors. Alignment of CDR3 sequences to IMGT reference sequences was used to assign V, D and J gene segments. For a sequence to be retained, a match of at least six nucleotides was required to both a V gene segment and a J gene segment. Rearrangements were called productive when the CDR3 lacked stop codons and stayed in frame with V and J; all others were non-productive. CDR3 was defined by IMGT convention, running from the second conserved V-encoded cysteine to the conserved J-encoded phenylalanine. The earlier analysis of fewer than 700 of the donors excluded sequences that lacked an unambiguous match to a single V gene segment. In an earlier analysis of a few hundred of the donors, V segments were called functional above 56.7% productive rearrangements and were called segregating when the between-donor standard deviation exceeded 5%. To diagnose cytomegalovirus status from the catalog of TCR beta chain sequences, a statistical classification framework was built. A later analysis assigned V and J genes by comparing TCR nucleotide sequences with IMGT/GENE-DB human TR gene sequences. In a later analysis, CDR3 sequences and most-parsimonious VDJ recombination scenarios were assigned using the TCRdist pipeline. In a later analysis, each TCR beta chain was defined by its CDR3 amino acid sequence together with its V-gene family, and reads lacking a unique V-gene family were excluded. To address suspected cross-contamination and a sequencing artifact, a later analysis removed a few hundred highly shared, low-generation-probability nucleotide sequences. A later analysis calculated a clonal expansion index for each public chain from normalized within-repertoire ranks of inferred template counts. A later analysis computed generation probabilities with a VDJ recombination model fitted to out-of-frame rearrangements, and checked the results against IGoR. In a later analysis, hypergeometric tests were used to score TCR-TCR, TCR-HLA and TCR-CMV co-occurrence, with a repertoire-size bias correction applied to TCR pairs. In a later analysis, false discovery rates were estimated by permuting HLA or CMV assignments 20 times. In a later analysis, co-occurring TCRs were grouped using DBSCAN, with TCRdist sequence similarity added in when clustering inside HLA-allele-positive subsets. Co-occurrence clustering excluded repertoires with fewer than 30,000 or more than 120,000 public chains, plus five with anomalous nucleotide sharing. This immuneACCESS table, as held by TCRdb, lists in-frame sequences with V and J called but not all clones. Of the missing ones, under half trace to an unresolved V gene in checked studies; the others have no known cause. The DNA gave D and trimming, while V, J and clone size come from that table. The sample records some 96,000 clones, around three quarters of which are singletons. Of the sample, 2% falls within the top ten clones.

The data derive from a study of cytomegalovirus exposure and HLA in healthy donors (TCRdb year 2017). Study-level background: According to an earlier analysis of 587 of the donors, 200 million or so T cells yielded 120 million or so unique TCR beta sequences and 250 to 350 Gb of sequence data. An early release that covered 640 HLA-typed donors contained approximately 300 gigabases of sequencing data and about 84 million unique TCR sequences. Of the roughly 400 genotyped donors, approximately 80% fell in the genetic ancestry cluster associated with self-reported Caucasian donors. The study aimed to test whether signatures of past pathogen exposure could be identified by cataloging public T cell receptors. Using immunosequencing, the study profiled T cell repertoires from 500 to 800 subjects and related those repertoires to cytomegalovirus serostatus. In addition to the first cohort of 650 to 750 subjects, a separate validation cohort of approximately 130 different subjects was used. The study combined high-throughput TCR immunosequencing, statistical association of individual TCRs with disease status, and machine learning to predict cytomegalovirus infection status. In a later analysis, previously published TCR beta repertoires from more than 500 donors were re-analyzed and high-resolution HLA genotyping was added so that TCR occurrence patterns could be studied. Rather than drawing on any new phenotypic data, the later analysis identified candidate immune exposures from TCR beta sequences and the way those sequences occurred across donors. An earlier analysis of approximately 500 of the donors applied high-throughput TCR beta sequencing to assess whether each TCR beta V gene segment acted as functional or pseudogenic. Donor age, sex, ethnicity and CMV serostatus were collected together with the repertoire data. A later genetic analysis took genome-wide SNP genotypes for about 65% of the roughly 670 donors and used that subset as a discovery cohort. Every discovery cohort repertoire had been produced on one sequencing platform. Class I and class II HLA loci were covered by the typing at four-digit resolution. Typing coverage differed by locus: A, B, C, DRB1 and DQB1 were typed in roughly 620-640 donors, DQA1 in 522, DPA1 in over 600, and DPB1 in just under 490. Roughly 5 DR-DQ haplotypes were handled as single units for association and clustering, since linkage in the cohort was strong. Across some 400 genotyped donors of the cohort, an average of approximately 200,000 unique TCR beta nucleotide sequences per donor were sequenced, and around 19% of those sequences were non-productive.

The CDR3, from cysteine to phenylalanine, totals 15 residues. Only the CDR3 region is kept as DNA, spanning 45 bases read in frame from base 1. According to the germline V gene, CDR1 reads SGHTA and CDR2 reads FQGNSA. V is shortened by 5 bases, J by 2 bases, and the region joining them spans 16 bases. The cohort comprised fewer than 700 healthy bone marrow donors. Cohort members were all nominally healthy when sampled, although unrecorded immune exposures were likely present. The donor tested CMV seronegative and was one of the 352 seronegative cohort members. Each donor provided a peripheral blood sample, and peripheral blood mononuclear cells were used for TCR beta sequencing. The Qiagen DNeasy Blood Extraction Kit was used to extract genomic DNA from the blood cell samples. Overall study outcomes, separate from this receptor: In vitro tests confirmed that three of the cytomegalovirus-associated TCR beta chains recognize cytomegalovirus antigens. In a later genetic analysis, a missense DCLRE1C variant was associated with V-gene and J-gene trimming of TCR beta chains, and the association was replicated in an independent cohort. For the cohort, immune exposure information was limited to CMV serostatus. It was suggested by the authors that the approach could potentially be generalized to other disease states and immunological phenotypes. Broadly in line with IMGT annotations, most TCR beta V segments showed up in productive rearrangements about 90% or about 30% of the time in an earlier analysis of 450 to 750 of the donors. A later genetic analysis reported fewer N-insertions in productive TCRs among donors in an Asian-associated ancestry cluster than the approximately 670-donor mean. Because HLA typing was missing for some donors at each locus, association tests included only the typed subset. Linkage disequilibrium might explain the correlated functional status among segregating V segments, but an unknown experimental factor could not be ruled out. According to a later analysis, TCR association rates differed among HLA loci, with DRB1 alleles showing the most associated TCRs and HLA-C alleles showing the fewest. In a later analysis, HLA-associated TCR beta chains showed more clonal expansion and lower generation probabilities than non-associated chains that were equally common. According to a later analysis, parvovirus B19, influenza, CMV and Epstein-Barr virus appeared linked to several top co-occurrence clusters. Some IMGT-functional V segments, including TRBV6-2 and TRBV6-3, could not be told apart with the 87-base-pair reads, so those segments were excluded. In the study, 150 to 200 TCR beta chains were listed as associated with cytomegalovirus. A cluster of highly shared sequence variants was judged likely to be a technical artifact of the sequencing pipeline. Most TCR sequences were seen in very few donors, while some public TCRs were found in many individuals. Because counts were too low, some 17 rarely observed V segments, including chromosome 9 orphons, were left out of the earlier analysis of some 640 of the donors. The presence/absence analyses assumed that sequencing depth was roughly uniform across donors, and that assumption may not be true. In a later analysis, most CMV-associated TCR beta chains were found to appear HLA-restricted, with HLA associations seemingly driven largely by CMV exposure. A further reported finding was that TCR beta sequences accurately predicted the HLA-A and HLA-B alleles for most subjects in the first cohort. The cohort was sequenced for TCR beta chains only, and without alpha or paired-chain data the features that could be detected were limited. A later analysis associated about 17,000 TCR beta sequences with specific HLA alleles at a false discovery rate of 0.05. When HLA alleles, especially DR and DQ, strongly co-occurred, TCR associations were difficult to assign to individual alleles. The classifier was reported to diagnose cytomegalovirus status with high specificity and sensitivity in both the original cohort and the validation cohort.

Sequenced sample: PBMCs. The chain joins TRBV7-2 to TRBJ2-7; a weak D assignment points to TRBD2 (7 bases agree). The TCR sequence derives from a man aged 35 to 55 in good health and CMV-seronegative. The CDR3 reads CASSPRRGHPYEQYF. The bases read TGTGCCAGCAGCCCACGGCGGGGGCATCCCTACGAGCAGTACTTC. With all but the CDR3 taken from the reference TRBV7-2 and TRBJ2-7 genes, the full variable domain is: GAGVSQSPSNKVTEKGKDVELRCDPISGHTALYWYRQSLGQGLEFLIYFQGNSAPDKSGLPSDRFSAERTGGSVSTLTIQRTQQEDSAVYLCASSPRRGHPYEQYFGPGTRLTVT.